The rows below give T cell receptor beta chains drawn from one sample of a study of blood T cell repertoires in COVID-19. Produced via immunoSEQ multiplex PCR; TCRdb's table is partial and in-frame only. Seen here are roughly 270,000 clones, 85% observed once, and the top ten hold 2.5% to 3%. The sample consisted of PBMCs or T cells enriched from blood (not recorded which). These receptors originate from a woman between 45 and 60 years old who had recovered from COVID-19. Both conserved end residues are part of each CDR3.

V gene	J gene	CDR3 protein
TRBV15	TRBJ1-3	CATSRGGDLRRGNTIYF
TRBV9	TRBJ1-2	CASSVAPGDNYGYTF
TRBV15	TRBJ1-5	CATSREGAINQPQHF
TRBV28	TRBJ1-2	CASSSGGAIHGYTF
TRBV29-1	TRBJ2-1	CSAQTGTGSYNEQFF
TRBV6-2/TRBV6-3	TRBJ2-7	CASSYTQGSAYEQYF
TRBV7-2	TRBJ1-5	CASSLDLQGFNQPQHF
TRBV15	TRBJ1-2	CATSGSGQGLTGYTF
TRBV12-3/TRBV12-4	TRBJ1-2	CASSRTESYGYTF
TRBV5-4	TRBJ1-2	CASSLDRGSGGYTF
TRBV6-5	TRBJ1-1	CASSYRGLLNTEAFF
TRBV30	TRBJ1-1	CAWSTPDRVVNTEAFF
TRBV29-1	TRBJ1-6	CSVGTGGNSPLHF
TRBV19	TRBJ2-3	CASSIGAGGTDTQYF
TRBV7-2	TRBJ2-2	CASSLTGTGDFFSTGELFF
TRBV9	TRBJ1-6	CASSVTGSDSPLHF
TRBV6-1	TRBJ2-4	CASSENLARGDIQYF
TRBV7-9	TRBJ2-5	CASSLGQGRQETQYF
TRBV18	TRBJ2-7	CASSPDRGEQYF
TRBV11-2	TRBJ2-1	CASSLEDRNSYNEQFF
TRBV28	TRBJ1-4	CASSEGQGYEKLFF
TRBV6-2/TRBV6-3	TRBJ2-1	CASSYPAVGGRERLGNEQFF
TRBV29-1	TRBJ1-1	CSVGDSLNTEAFF
TRBV9	TRBJ2-1	CASSVETGTKGGEQFF
TRBV6-5	TRBJ2-1	CASSPQSLANNEQFF
TRBV7-3	TRBJ2-2	CASSRQGWDGELFF
TRBV18	TRBJ1-1	CASSPTQNTEAFF
TRBV25-1	TRBJ1-2	CASSGYRGYAGYTF
TRBV7-2	TRBJ1-2	CASSPGTGLYGYTF
TRBV6-1	TRBJ1-3	CASSEAQVSGNTIYF
TRBV30	TRBJ2-7	CAWTLGGGSYEQYF
TRBV7-2	TRBJ2-7	CASSLGTSPYEQYF
TRBV5-1	TRBJ1-2	CASSSRQGANYGYTF
TRBV9	TRBJ1-1	CASSPRDTNTEAFF
TRBV19	TRBJ1-6	CASSIRGGSDSPLHF
TRBV14	TRBJ2-1	CASSPRGLAGSYNEQFF
TRBV3-1/TRBV3-2	TRBJ1-2	CASSQGRATANYGYTF
TRBV27	TRBJ1-1	CASSPNWANTEAFF
TRBV19	TRBJ2-5	CASSIGSRRPFETQYF
TRBV7-9	TRBJ2-7	CASSPRTGTSYEQYF
TRBV6-2/TRBV6-3	TRBJ2-7	CASSSPGLAGEGREQYF
TRBV28	TRBJ2-1	CASSTPSGGPYNEQFF